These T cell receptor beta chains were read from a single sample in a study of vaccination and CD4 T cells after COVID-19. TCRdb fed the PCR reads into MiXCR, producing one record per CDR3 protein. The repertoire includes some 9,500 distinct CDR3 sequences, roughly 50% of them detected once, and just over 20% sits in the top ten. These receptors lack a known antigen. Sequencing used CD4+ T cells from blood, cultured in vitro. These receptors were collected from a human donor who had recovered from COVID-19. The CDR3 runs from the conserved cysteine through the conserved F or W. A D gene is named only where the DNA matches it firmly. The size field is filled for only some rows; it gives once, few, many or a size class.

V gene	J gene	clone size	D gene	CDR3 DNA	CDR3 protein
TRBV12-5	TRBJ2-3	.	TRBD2	TGTGCTAGTGGTTTGGGGGCTAGCGGGACCACAGATACGCAGTATTTT	CASGLGASGTTDTQYF
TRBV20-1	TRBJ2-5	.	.	TGCAGTGCTAGAGACTGGGAGACCCAGTACTTC	CSARDWETQYF
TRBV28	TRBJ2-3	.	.	TGTGCCAGCAGTGACCCAGGGCCAGATACGCAGTATTTT	CASSDPGPDTQYF
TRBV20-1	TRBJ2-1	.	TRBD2	TGCAGTGCTAGCAAGCTAGCGGGAGGGCCCTACAATGAGCAGTTCTTC	CSASKLAGGPYNEQFF
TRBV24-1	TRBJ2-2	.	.	TGTGCCACCAGTCGGACGGGGGCAGGTACCGGGGAGCTGTTTTTT	CATSRTGAGTGELFF
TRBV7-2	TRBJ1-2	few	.	TGTGCCAGCAGCCGGGGGGGATCTTCGGACTATGGCTACACCTTC	CASSRGGSSDYGYTF
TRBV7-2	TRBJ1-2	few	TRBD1	TGTGCCAGCAGCCTTCAGATCCGGGACAGGGCAAATGGCTACACCTTC	CASSLQIRDRANGYTF
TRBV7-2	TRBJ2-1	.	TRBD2	TGTGCCAGCAGCTTCGGCGGGAGATTTAACAATGAGCAGTTCTTC	CASSFGGRFNNEQFF
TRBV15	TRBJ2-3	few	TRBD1	TGTGCCACCAGCTCCCGTAAACAGGGGCCCGTCGCAGATACGCAGTATTTT	CATSSRKQGPVADTQYF
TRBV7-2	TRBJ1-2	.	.	TGTGCCAGCATCTTCGGCAGGGGAGGTGGCTACACCTTC	CASIFGRGGGYTF
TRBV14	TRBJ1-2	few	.	TGTGCCAGCAGCCAACAGGGCTATGGCTACACCTTC	CASSQQGYGYTF
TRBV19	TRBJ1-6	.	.	TGTGCCAGTAGTCCACCGGGCCATCGCGATTCACCCCTCCACTTT	CASSPPGHRDSPLHF
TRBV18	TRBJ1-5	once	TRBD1	TGTGCCAGCTCATTGTACGGGACAGGGGATAGCAATCAGCCCCAGCATTTT	CASSLYGTGDSNQPQHF
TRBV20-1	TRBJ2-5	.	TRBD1	TGCAGTGCTAGAGTGGGACAGGGGGGGACCCAGTACTTC	CSARVGQGGTQYF
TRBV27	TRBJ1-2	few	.	TGTGCCAGCAGTTGGGGGGGCGCCTATGGCTACACCTTC	CASSWGGAYGYTF
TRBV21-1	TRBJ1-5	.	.	TGTGCCAGCAGCAGACGGACAGGATTTTATAGCAATCAGCCCCAGCATTTT	CASSRRTGFYSNQPQHF
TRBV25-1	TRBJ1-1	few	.	TGTGCCAGCAGTGAATACGGGACGGACGAAGCTTTCTTT	CASSEYGTDEAFF